One and the same sample provided the 7 T cell receptor beta chains below, sequenced in a study of metastatic and nonmetastatic thyroid tumors (dated by TCRdb to 2018 to 2020). No treatment had been received by any patient before thyroid surgery. The method behind the library was PCR. The data were produced on an Illumina HiSeq 4000. TCRdb ran its own pipeline on the public reads, namely fastp trimming at Q25 and MiXCR clone calling, and kept in-frame beta chains. The sample records approximately 40,000 clones, about 10% of which are singletons. Under 25% of the sample is in the top ten clones. Sequencing was carried out using blood. The origin of the receptors is a female donor with papillary thyroid cancer or a benign thyroid nodule (not recorded which). Some clones in this sample may be carry-over from other donors' samples.

This clone was detected many times. The gene calls are TRBV4-1 and TRBJ2-7; D gene ambiguous. V was trimmed by 4 bases and J by 3 bases, leaving 13 bases between them. CDR3 size: 14 residues. Germline loops: CDR1 MGHRA, CDR2 YSYEKL. CDR3 nucleotides: TGCGCCAGCAGCCTGGGTCTTACCAACTACGAGCAGTACTTC. Protein sequence: CASSLGLTNYEQYF.

The table lists this clone with many counts. This chain joins TRBV5-1 and TRBJ2-5; 9 bases are shared with TRBD2. CDR1 and CDR2 from the germline V gene are SGHRS and YFSETQ. The CDR3 sequence is 15 residues long. Losses at the gene ends were 5 bases for V and 5 bases for J; bases not matched to a gene: 10. CDR3 amino acids: CASRSLAGSGETQYF. The CDR3 DNA reads TGCGCCAGCAGGTCCCTAGCGGGAAGTGGCGAGACCCAGTACTTC.

This clone appeared many times. V and J are TRBV19 and TRBJ1-5, with unresolved D. This CDR3 is built from 12 residues. Deletions cut 7 bases from V and 0 bases from J, with 4 bases between. Germline assignment: CDR1 LNHDA and CDR2 SQIVND (reference sequence). CDR3 sequence: CASTNSNQPQHF. The CDR3, as DNA: TGTGCCAGTACTAATAGCAATCAGCCCCAGCATTTT. Full variable domain (missing parts from reference TRBV19 and TRBJ1-5): DGGITQSPKYLFRKEGQNVTLSCEQNLNHDAMYWYRQDPGQGLRLIYYSQIVNDFQKGDIAEGYSVSREKKESFPLTVTSAQKNPTAFYLCASTNSNQPQHFGDGTRLSIL.

This clone came up many times. A read error may be the cause here, since a much bigger clone is one base away. This same CDR3 is encoded by further DNA sequences in the sample. This rearrangement joins TRBV5-1 to TRBJ1-1, with unresolved D. The CDR3 extends over 12 amino acids. The germline CDR1 and CDR2 sequences are SGHRS and YFSETQ. Trimming shortened V by 5 bases and J by 2 bases, and 7 bases separated the two germline ends. The CDR3 region has the DNA TGCGCCAGCAGGGGTGCTAACACTGAAGCTTTCTTT. Protein: CASRGANTEAFF.

Many counts were recorded for this clone. Other DNA sequences in this sample translate to the same CDR3. The chain links TRBV9 to TRBJ1-2; D might be TRBD1 (5 bases). This CDR3 comprises 13 residues. The ends were cut back, 4 bases at V and 8 bases at J, with 15 bases in the middle. Germline CDR1 SGDLS, CDR2 YYNGEE. This CDR3 is CASSKGQSWGYTF. The CDR3 bases are TGTGCCAGCAGCAAAGGACAATCCTGGGGCTACACCTTC.

This clone has a count of ten or more. The V and J genes are TRBV11-2 and TRBJ2-3, with 10 bases that match TRBD2. CDR3 length: 16 amino acids. Per the germline V gene, CDR1 is SGHAT and CDR2 is FQNNGV. J lost 3 bases, V lost 1 base, and 4 bases had no gene match. The CDR3 protein is CASSLGAGGWTDTQYF. DNA of the CDR3: TGTGCCAGCAGCTTAGGAGCGGGAGGGTGGACAGATACGCAGTATTTT.

This clone has ten or more counts. This chain joins TRBV7-2 and TRBJ2-1, with 9 bases aligning to TRBD1. CDR1 is SGHTA and CDR2 is FQGNSA in the germline V gene. V was pared by 7 bases and J by 5 bases, with 9 bases of the junction left unmatched. CDR3 length equals 15 residues. CDR3 in amino acids: CASNYRDRVNNEQFF. In DNA, the CDR3 is TGTGCCAGCAATTACCGGGACAGGGTCAACAATGAGCAGTTCTTC. Looking up the rest from reference TRBV7-2 and TRBJ2-1 gives the full variable domain: GAGVSQSPSNKVTEKGKDVELRCDPISGHTALYWYRQSLGQGLEFLIYFQGNSAPDKSGLPSDRFSAERTGGSVSTLTIQRTQQEDSAVYLCASNYRDRVNNEQFFGPGTRLTVL.